This T cell receptor beta chain was obtained from a study of T cells in localized non-small cell lung cancer. With 7 bases removed from V and 6 bases from J, the gap between germline ends came to 13 bases. CDR3 size: 13 residues. Germline CDR1 SGHNT, CDR2 YYREEE (reference sequence). Profiling relied on immunoSEQ multiplex PCR, and the TCRdb table lists in-frame clones only, not all of them. The table shows around 28,000 clones, with roughly 92% occurring only once. The study, taken as a whole, reports: Uninvolved nearby lung showed the greatest T cell clonality, exceeding that found in tumor. Investigators sequenced only a single tumor region, leaving heterogeneity possible. A raised T cell density in blood coincided with lengthier overall survival. Within adjacent lung there appeared a median 57 of the top 100 tumor clones.

A word on this clone: Antigen specificity is unknown.

Sequenced here: peripheral blood, sampled before any cancer treatment. The chain combines TRBV5-4 with TRBJ1-4, with D possibly TRBD1 on 5 matching bases. The receptor comes from a woman aged 40-69 years with stage I lung adenocarcinoma. In DNA, the CDR3 is TGTGCCAGCGCGAGGTGGGGGGATGAAAAACTGTTTTTT. Translated, it gives CASARWGDEKLFF.